This T cell receptor beta chain emerged from a study of human T cells and chemical hapten exposure (dated by TCRdb to about 2021). At the level of the whole study: For sensitization, 2% DPC in acetone was applied to an approximately 2 cm by approximately 2 cm area of upper inner arm skin. Weekly therapeutic DPC doses were additionally applied to the scalp of patients throughout the roughly 22-week study period. Patch tests used Finn chambers with 0.01% DPC on the upper back, scored after 6 days by International Contact Dermatitis Research Group standards. Most of the patients in the cohort were female, and the cohort covered alopecia areata with under or over 50% scalp involvement, alopecia totalis and alopecia universalis. The libraries were sequenced as a pool, and the TCR yield per sample differed mostly because of small variations in library volumes within the pool. The study tracked peripheral blood TCR repertoire changes in vivo during primary and secondary sensitization to the hapten diphenylcyclopropenone (DPC) in alopecia patients. Blood samples were taken from patients before sensitization (week 0) and at 2, 6 and about 24 weeks after DPC sensitization. Blood for TCR sequencing was provided by twenty-nine alopecia patients at one to four time points (pre-sensitization, 2, 6 and 24 weeks). What the authors observed across the whole study: The number of TCRs above 1 in 1000 frequency did not change with DPC sensitization; there was no evidence of global repertoire structure alterations. Expanded TCRs formed significantly more large CDR3 similarity clusters than pre-sensitization or healthy control sets, consistent with antigen-driven responses. Patch test score correlated positively with the number of PT1 expanded TCRs, reaching significance at thresholds 8, 16 and 32 but not at 4. Alopecia, a presumed autoimmune disease, was present in all patients, so the immune response of the patients might differ from that of healthy individuals. Repeated subsampling changed both the strength of the expansion versus patch-test correlation and the threshold at which that correlation became significant.

The germline V end is reduced by 2 bases and the J end by 3 bases; junction bases left unmatched: 11. The germline V gene provides CDR1 SGHTA and CDR2 FQGNSA. The CDR3 holds 17 amino acids from the cysteine to the phenylalanine. Just CDR3 DNA is preserved here, 51 bases in frame from base 1. This clonotype was observed a few times. The antigen it recognizes is unknown. No much larger clonotype is one base removed from it; base qualities were not supplied. The library was made by RACE. Sequenced using a NextSeq 500. During library preparation, unique molecular identifiers were attached to individual cDNA molecules so that TCRs could be counted quantitatively and reproducibly. Both TCR alpha and TCR beta chains were sequenced from each blood RNA sample. In the source study's methods: A median of roughly 98,000 TCRs per sample was observed, with a range of roughly 20,000 to 700,000. V, J and CDR3 annotation of the TCR reads was carried out using the Decombinator software suite. For the PS versus PT1 abundance plots, all samples were subsampled to the same number of TCRs (28,000). Expanded TCRs were defined as absent before sensitization and observed at least eight times at the 2-week time point. The raw public data were reprocessed by TCRdb itself: fastp quality trimming at Q25, MiXCR clonotype calling, in-frame beta chains only. Each CDR3 protein appears once, grouped with its most common genes and DNA. The V and J calls here are based on TCRdb, not the publication. Recorded for this sample are about 270,000 distinct CDR3 sequences; about 7.7% of them occurred a single time. The ten biggest clones cover 0.9% to 1.5% of the sample.

The time point label, read with the paper, signifies: pre-sensitization, week 0. The sample's treatment or condition, from its label and the paper: therapeutic diphenylcyclopropenone sensitization with weekly scalp DPC. At every patch-test visit, the blood draw took place before the patch test was put on. Patients were considered eligible if aged 18 to 70, diagnosed with alopecia and deemed suitable for DPC therapy, and patients were excluded if pregnant. Total RNA was isolated from unfractionated whole blood collected in Tempus Blood RNA tubes. This sequence was found in a young man with alopecia areata. Some clones in this sample may be carry-over from other donors' samples. The sequence is built from TRBV7-2 and TRBJ2-3, and 7 bases in between align with TRBD2. Source: whole blood, taken in connection with sensitization to the hapten diphenylcyclopropenone (DPC). The base sequence is TGTGCCAGCAGCTTAAGGTCCAGAGGGAGGGGAACAGATACGCAGTATTTT. Its protein is CASSLRSRGRGTDTQYF.